Detailed here is one T cell receptor beta chain. Antigen: not known. V was pared by 5 bases and J by 0 bases, with 7 bases of the junction left unmatched. The CDR3 sequence is 16 residues long. The germline V gene has CDR1 MGHRA and CDR2 YSYEKL. The data belong to a study of cytomegalovirus exposure and HLA in healthy donors. For the study at large: A data release that came early held tens of millions of unique TCRs from HLA-typed donors. Study conclusions and caveats: Earlier findings revealed that most TCR beta V segments proved productive either about 87% or about 30% of the time. It was likely that a cluster of highly shared sequence variants was a sequencing artifact. While the bulk of TCR sequences proved rare, some public TCRs turned up in many donors.

The PCR used 60 Vbeta and 13 Jbeta primers. Profiling relied on immunoSEQ multiplex PCR, and the TCRdb table lists in-frame clones only, not all of them. The sample contains about 110,000 clones, over 70% of which appear only once. Sequenced: PBMCs. The clonotype comes from a boy aged 5-17 years in good health and CMV-seronegative. The V call is TRBV4-1, the J call TRBJ1-1; 9 bases line up with TRBD1. CDR3 DNA: TGCGCCAGCAGCTCCGGACAGGGGATAATGAACACTGAAGCTTTCTTT. This sequence encodes CASSSGQGIMNTEAFF.